The present TCR beta chain was sequenced within a study of Graves' ophthalmopathy and Graves' hyperthyroidism (dated by TCRdb to 2016 to 2019). Study-level background: Peripheral blood samples were taken at the time of initial diagnosis, before any treatment was given. The study used TCR beta repertoire signatures to distinguish Graves' ophthalmopathy from Graves' hyperthyroidism and to predict progression to ophthalmopathy. In total, approximately 140 blood samples were TCR-sequenced: approximately 42 ophthalmopathy, some 80 hyperthyroidism and about 17 hyperthyroidism-to-ophthalmopathy patients. To explore V-J signatures distinguishing ophthalmopathy from hyperthyroidism, a discovery set of around 97 patients (roughly 45 ophthalmopathy, some 55 stable hyperthyroidism) was enrolled. An independent validation cohort was composed of some 18 hyperthyroidism patients and 17 patients who later progressed from hyperthyroidism to ophthalmopathy. In five or six hyperthyroidism patients, the T-cell repertoires found in thyroid tissue were compared with those found in blood. Following sampling, methimazole starting at 30 mg daily was administered to hyperthyroidism patients, and high-dose intravenous methylprednisolone was administered to ophthalmopathy patients. The roughly 91 discovery patients were randomly split 7:3 into training and test sets. Study-wide findings and limitations: In validation, the model predicted ophthalmopathy progression with 55% to 71% sensitivity and 72.22% specificity; fewer than 15 predicted patients were CT-confirmed with GO in a median of around 6 months. Among expanded thyroid clonotypes with frequency above 0.001, most also showed up in blood, which suggests that blood repertoires may reflect the thyroid immune response. Sample size was not predetermined statistically, and investigators were not blinded to group allocation. Ophthalmopathy was separated from stable hyperthyroidism by the 13-signature model with roughly 87% sensitivity and about 81% specificity in cross-validation and with 80%/75% in the test set.

This clonotype has ten or more counts. The antigen it binds to is not known. The germline gene is not matched at one end of the junction; a read error may be the cause. TCR beta CDR3 regions were amplified from RNA transcripts for repertoire sequencing. HTBI primers and the Qiagen OneStep RT-PCR kit were used in a first-round RT-PCR, which was followed by a second-round multiplex PCR, size selection and purification. The libraries underwent paired-end sequencing with 100 bp reads on an Illumina HiSeq2000. Processing in the source paper ran as follows. SOAPnuke was used to process the reads, throwing out any read that had adapters, had uncalled bases, had a mean Phred below 15, or lacked an exact constant-primer or identifier match. COPE v1.2.5 was used to merge the high-quality paired reads. Unique nucleotide sequences were defined as clonotypes and aligned to IMGT TRB V, D and J references using MiTCR v1.1. Analysis was restricted to V-J combinations with a frequency above 0.0001, which covered roughly 99% of repertoires. For each V-J combination, a TCR clonal expansion and chaos score was defined as F50 clonal expansion divided by the chaos observed in the TCRdist matrix. Welch's t-statistics and random forest were used to reduce features to 10 to 15 V-J combinations, which were fed into a naive Bayes classifier. The similarity between thyroid and blood repertoires was quantified using the Morisita-Horn index. TCRdb trimmed the raw reads at Q25, called clones with MiXCR and kept productive beta chains. Under each unique CDR3 protein, matching rows form one entry showing the most common genes and DNA. The V and J calls here are based on TCRdb, not the publication. The sample table holds roughly 480,000 distinct CDR3 sequences, of which roughly 14% were seen once. Approximately 9.8% of the sample comes from the top ten.

CDR1 and CDR2, looked up from the germline V gene, are MNHEY and SVGEGT. The CDR3 spans 15 residues, from the cysteine through the phenylalanine. The kept DNA is CDR3 alone, 45 bases in frame from the first base. The ophthalmopathy patients had moderately to severely active disease, with a Clinical Activity Score of 3 or higher, a NOSPECS grade of 4 or higher, and a disease duration of less than 3 months. Patients with other autoimmune diseases, uncontrolled infections, pregnancy or lactation were excluded from the study. Clinical symptoms, serum thyroxine, TRAb, thyroid ultrasound and orbital computed tomography formed the basis of the diagnosis. Using Ficoll-Paque density gradient centrifugation, PBMCs were isolated from 9.5 to 10 ml of fresh peripheral blood. Trizol reagent was used to extract the total RNA, and its quality was then checked on an Agilent 2100 Bioanalyzer.

This TCR was sampled from a woman younger than 45 with Graves' ophthalmopathy. Donor details come from another sample of the same person, matched by shared clones. The sample comprised blood. The sequence is built from TRBV6-2 or TRBV6-3 and TRBJ2-7, with no confident D gene call. CDR3 loop: CASNYLDALSYEQYF. The DNA sequence is as follows: TGTGCCAGCAATTACCTCGATGCCCTCTCCTACGAGCAGTACTTC.